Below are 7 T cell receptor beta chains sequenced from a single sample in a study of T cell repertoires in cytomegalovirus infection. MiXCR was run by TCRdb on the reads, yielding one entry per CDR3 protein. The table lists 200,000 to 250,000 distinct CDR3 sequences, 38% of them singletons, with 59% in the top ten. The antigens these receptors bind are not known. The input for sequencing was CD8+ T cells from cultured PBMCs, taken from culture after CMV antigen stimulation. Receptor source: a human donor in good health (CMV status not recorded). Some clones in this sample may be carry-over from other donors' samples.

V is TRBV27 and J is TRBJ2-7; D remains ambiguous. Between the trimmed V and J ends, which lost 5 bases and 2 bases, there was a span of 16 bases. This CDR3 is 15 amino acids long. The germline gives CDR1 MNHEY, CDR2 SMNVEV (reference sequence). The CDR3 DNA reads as TGTGCCAGCAGTGAAACCCGGTCGCGTACCTACGAGCAGTACTTC. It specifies CASSETRSRTYEQYF.

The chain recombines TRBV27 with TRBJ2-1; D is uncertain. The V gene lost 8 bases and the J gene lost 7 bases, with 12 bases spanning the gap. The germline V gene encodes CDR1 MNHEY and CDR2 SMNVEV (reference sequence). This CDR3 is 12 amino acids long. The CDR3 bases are TGTGCCAGCCACAATACTTTAAATGAGCAGTTCTTC. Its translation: CASHNTLNEQFF.

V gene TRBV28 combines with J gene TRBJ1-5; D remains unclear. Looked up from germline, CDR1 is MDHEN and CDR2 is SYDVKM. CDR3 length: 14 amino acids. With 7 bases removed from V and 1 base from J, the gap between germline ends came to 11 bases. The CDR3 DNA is TGTGCCAGCATGGGAGTCGGAAGCAATCAGCCCCAGCATTTT. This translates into CASMGVGSNQPQHF.

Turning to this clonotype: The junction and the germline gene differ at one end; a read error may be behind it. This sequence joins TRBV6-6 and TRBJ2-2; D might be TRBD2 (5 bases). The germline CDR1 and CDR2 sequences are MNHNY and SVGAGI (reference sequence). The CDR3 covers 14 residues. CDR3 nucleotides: TGTGCCAGCAGTGACCAATACCTTGGCGGGCAGCTGTTTTTT. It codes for CASSDQYLGGQLFF.

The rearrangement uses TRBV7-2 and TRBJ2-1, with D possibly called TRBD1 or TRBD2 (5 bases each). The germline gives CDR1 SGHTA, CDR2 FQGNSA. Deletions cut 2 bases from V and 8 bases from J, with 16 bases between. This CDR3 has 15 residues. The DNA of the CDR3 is TGTGCCAGCAGCTTAAGGGGACCCAAGGTGGATGAGCAGTTCTTC. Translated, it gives CASSLRGPKVDEQFF.

The CDR3 protein is CASSIRQERYGYTF. CDR3 DNA: TGTGCCAGTAGTATCCGACAGGAGCGGTATGGCTACACCTTC. The chain combines TRBV19 with TRBJ1-2; possible D gene TRBD1, 6 bases. Per the germline V gene, CDR1 is LNHDA and CDR2 is SQIVND (reference sequence). V was pared by 3 bases and J by 5 bases, with 13 bases between. The CDR3 contains 14 residues.

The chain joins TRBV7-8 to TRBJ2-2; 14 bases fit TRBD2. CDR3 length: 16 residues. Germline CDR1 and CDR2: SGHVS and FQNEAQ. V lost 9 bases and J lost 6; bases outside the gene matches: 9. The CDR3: CASRLGLAGGAGELFF. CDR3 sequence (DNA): TGTGCCAGTCGACTCGGACTAGCGGGAGGCGCCGGGGAGCTGTTTTTT.